The 27 T cell receptor beta chains listed next were all sequenced from one sample in a study of control samples from healthy donors and cancer patients. Produced via immunoSEQ multiplex PCR; TCRdb's table is partial and in-frame only. This sample has 150,000 to 200,000 clones, with about 86% found just once. What was sequenced was blood. Receptors originate from a woman aged 25-40 years in good health.

The rearrangement uses TRBV5-6 and TRBJ2-5; no clear D. V was pared by 3 bases and J by 1 base, with 1 base between. This CDR3 is built from 11 residues. Per the germline V gene, CDR1 is SGHDT and CDR2 is YYEEEE. CDR3: CASSSQETQYF. The CDR3 bases are TGTGCCAGCAGCTCCCAAGAGACCCAGTACTTC.

The rearrangement joins TRBV21-1 to TRBJ2-7; TRBD2 reflects the table's D call only, with no check against the DNA. TRBV21-1 is marked as a pseudogene. This CDR3 region has 15 residues. The CDR3 reads CASSKAVRTLDEQYV. DNA of the CDR3: TGTGCCAGCAGCAAAGCGGTACGGACTCTCGACGAGCAGTACGTC.

The CDR3 loop reads CASSEDGTSPYNEQFF. Written as DNA, the CDR3 is TGTGCCAGCAGTGAAGATGGGACTAGCCCCTACAATGAGCAGTTCTTC. The chain joins TRBV6-1 to TRBJ2-1, with 9 positions matching TRBD2. The junction had 3 bases not matched to a gene; V was cut back by 1 base and J by 2 bases. The CDR3 is made up of 16 amino acids. CDR1 is MNHNS and CDR2 is SASEGT in the germline V gene.

The chain recombines TRBV2 with TRBJ1-4; possibly TRBD1 for D (5 bases). The germline V gene encodes CDR1 SNHLY and CDR2 FYNNEI. There are 13 residues in the CDR3. Trimming took off 7 bases at V and 7 bases at J, with 13 bases between the two ends. The CDR3 here is CASNRISGEKLFF. Written as DNA, the CDR3 is TGTGCCAGCAACAGGATATCTGGTGAAAAACTGTTTTTT.

This sequence joins TRBV29-1 and TRBJ2-5; TRBD2 is a possible D gene (6 bases). CDR3 length: 11 amino acids. The ends were cut back, 3 bases at V and 7 bases at J, with 9 bases in the middle. Germline V gene data show CDR1 as SQVTM and CDR2 as ANQGSEA. This CDR3 is CSVDLGGTQYF. Here the CDR3 DNA reads TGCAGCGTTGACTTGGGGGGGACCCAGTACTTC.

This chain joins TRBV24-1 and TRBJ2-2, with 10 bases matching TRBD1. Looked up from germline, CDR1 is KGHDR and CDR2 is SFDVKD. Germline trimming cut 12 bases from V and 6 bases from J; bases unmatched to any gene: 3. The CDR3 covers 12 residues. CDR3 residues: CASGTGAGELFF. DNA for the CDR3: TGTGCCTCCGGGACAGGGGCCGGGGAGCTGTTTTTT.

This rearrangement joins TRBV5-1 to TRBJ1-2; 10 nucleotides agree with TRBD1. V dropped 4 bases and J dropped 4; count of bases not matched to a gene: 7. Per germline, CDR1 SGHRS and CDR2 YFSETQ. CDR3 length: 15 residues. CDR3 nucleotides: TGCGCCAGCAGCCTGACAGGGGGCGCCGCCTATGGCTACACCTTC. This codes for CASSLTGGAAYGYTF. The full variable domain, with the rest looked up from reference TRBV5-1 and TRBJ1-2, is KAGVTQTPRYLIKTRGQQVTLSCSPISGHRSVSWYQQTPGQGLQFLFEYFSETQRNKGNFPGRFSGRQFSNSRSEMNVSTLELGDSALYLCASSLTGGAAYGYTFGSGTRLTVV.

J is TRBJ2-3 and V is TRBV5-1; D remains ambiguous. Germline V gene lookup returns CDR1 SGHRS and CDR2 YFSETQ. The CDR3 covers 14 residues. V was shortened by 0 bases and J by 3 bases, with 8 bases between the two germline ends. CDR3 in DNA: TGCGCCAGCAGCTTGGGCAGACATACAGATACGCAGTATTTT. Translating it yields CASSLGRHTDTQYF.

This chain joins TRBV2 and TRBJ2-1; 9 nucleotides align to TRBD2. Germline V CDR1 and CDR2: SNHLY, FYNNEI. The CDR3 runs to 20 residues. The V gene end was trimmed by 3 bases and the J gene end by 8 bases; junction bases not matched to a gene: 23. The CDR3, as DNA: TGTGCCAGCAGTGAGCCCACTAGCGGGTGGGCAAAGAGAGGTTGGGATGAGCAGTTCTTC. Amino acids: CASSEPTSGWAKRGWDEQFF.

The V call is TRBV6-2 or TRBV6-3, the J call TRBJ1-1; D gene uncertain. The ends were cut back, 4 bases at V and 4 bases at J, with 7 bases in the middle. CDR3 length: 12 amino acids. Germline loops: CDR1 MNHEY, CDR2 SVGEGT. The CDR3 DNA is TGTGCCAGCAGTTTAGTTCGCACTGAAGCTTTCTTT. Translated, it gives CASSLVRTEAFF.

This chain connects TRBV19 to TRBJ2-1; D is unresolved. Germline values: CDR1 LNHDA, CDR2 SQIVND (reference sequence). V lost 5 bases and J 6 bases, leaving 8 bases between the germline ends. There are 12 residues in the CDR3. This CDR3 reads CASSLGSNEQFF. The DNA for the CDR3 is TGTGCCAGTAGTTTGGGGTCCAATGAGCAGTTCTTC.

This sequence joins TRBV6-6 and TRBJ2-1, with a tentative D call TRBD2 (5 bases). The germline V and J ends were trimmed by 4 bases and 9 bases, with 10 bases remaining between them. Germline V gives CDR1 MNHNY, CDR2 SVGAGI (reference sequence). The CDR3 covers 12 residues. CDR3: CASSLDSVEQFF. DNA of the CDR3: TGTGCCAGCAGTTTGGACTCGGTTGAGCAGTTCTTC.

The chain links TRBV5-1 to TRBJ2-5, with 7 positions matching TRBD2. Germline trimming cut 4 bases from V and 2 bases from J; bases unmatched to any gene: 5. This CDR3 comprises 14 residues. CDR1 SGHRS and CDR2 YFSETQ come from the germline V gene. The CDR3 coding sequence is TGCGCCAGCAGCCCCCAGGGAGGGCAAGAGACCCAGTACTTC. Amino acids: CASSPQGGQETQYF.

The chain uses TRBV3-1 (or the pseudogene TRBV3-2) and TRBJ1-2; tentative D call: TRBD1 (6 bases). This CDR3 has 14 residues. Germline V gives CDR1 LGHDT, CDR2 YNNKEL (reference sequence). The V end lost 4 bases, the J end lost 7 bases, and 16 bases lay between the germline ends. The CDR3 DNA is TGTGCCAGCAGCCTCCGCGGGGGGCAAGGTGGCTACACCTTC. Translated, it gives CASSLRGGQGGYTF.

V gene TRBV12-3 or TRBV12-4 combines with J gene TRBJ1-2, with no clear D. The CDR3 is made up of 13 amino acids. V lost 2 bases and J lost 3, with 7 bases in between. The CDR3 nucleotides read TGTGCCAGCAGTTTAAGTGCGGACTATGGCTACACCTTC. Encoded protein: CASSLSADYGYTF.

Turning to this clone: The sample holds other DNA sequences that translate to the same CDR3. The rearrangement links TRBV5-1 to TRBJ1-1; no firm D call. This CDR3 has 14 residues. Per germline, CDR1 SGHRS and CDR2 YFSETQ. Trimming took 0 bases from V and 1 from J, leaving 7 bases between them. The CDR3 region is CASSLGQTNTEAFF. DNA of the CDR3: TGCGCCAGCAGCTTGGGGCAGACGAACACTGAAGCTTTCTTT. Full variable domain (outside the CDR3, taken from reference TRBV5-1 and TRBJ1-1): KAGVTQTPRYLIKTRGQQVTLSCSPISGHRSVSWYQQTPGQGLQFLFEYFSETQRNKGNFPGRFSGRQFSNSRSEMNVSTLELGDSALYLCASSLGQTNTEAFFGQGTRLTVV.

The CDR3 sequence: CASRGTAGANVLTF. CDR3 in DNA: TGTGCCAGTAGAGGGACAGCTGGGGCCAACGTCCTGACTTTC. The chain links TRBV3-1 (or the pseudogene TRBV3-2) to TRBJ2-6; 7 bases line up with TRBD1. Germline values: CDR1 LGHDT, CDR2 YNNKEL (reference sequence). V shed 9 bases, J shed 2 bases, and the junction held 4 bases outside the gene matches. The CDR3 loop spans 14 amino acids.

This clone occurred once. This sequence joins TRBV5-5 and TRBJ1-1, with D unclear. The CDR3 has 14 residues. Trimming took off 0 bases at V and 0 bases at J, with 6 bases between the two ends. CDR1 is SGHKS, CDR2 YYEKEE, per germline (reference sequence). CDR3 sequence (DNA): TGTGCCAGCAGCTTGGGCGGGATGAACACTGAAGCTTTCTTT. Its protein product is CASSLGGMNTEAFF.

This clone was seen a single time. The gene calls are TRBV5-6 and TRBJ2-1; D possibly matches TRBD1 or TRBD2 (5 bases each). Germline V gene data show CDR1 as SGHDT and CDR2 as YYEEEE. The CDR3 extends over 14 amino acids. V dropped 2 bases and J dropped 6 bases, with 12 bases sitting between them. The CDR3 spells CASSFGASSNEQFF. The CDR3 nucleotides read TGTGCCAGCAGCTTCGGGGCCAGCAGCAATGAGCAGTTCTTC.

CDR3 protein: CASSKRRGYEQYF. CDR3 nucleotides: TGTGCCAGTAGTAAACGGAGGGGTTACGAGCAGTACTTC. The rearrangement joins TRBV19 to TRBJ2-7, with D perhaps TRBD2 (6 bases). CDR1 is LNHDA, CDR2 SQIVND, per germline (reference sequence). Trimming shortened V by 4 bases and J by 4 bases, and 11 bases separated the two germline ends. This CDR3 has 13 amino acids.

The V call is TRBV3-1 (or the pseudogene TRBV3-2), the J call TRBJ2-5; tentative D call: TRBD2 (5 bases). V was shortened by 1 base and J by 5 bases, with 11 bases between the two germline ends. CDR3 length equals 14 residues. Germline values: CDR1 LGHDT, CDR2 YNNKEL (reference sequence). CDR3 region: CASSQGMRRETQYF. As DNA, the CDR3 is TGTGCCAGCAGCCAAGGCATGCGGAGGGAGACCCAGTACTTC.

This clone has ten or more counts. The V gene is TRBV1, the J gene TRBJ2-7. TRBV1 represents a pseudogene. CDR3 length: 11 amino acids. CDR3 residues: CTSSPNYEQYF. The CDR3 nucleotides are TGCACCAGCAGCCCGAATTACGAGCAGTACTTC.

The chain uses TRBV5-5 and TRBJ2-5, with no clear D. Between the trimmed V and J ends, which lost 5 bases and 4 bases, there was a span of 15 bases. The CDR3 sequence is 14 residues long. Germline V lookup: CDR1 SGHKS, CDR2 YYEKEE (reference sequence). The CDR3 spells CASSLPVEVETQYF. CDR3 coding DNA: TGTGCCAGCAGTCTGCCCGTTGAAGTAGAGACCCAGTACTTC.

V and J are TRBV28 and TRBJ1-2; the D gene is possibly TRBD1 (6 bases). Germline values: CDR1 MDHEN, CDR2 SYDVKM. This CDR3 is built from 14 residues. V was clipped by 1 base and J by 10 bases, with 16 bases between them. CDR3 loop: CASSLSRGARLYTF. CDR3 in DNA: TGTGCCAGCAGTTTATCGAGGGGGGCGCGGCTCTACACCTTC.

J is TRBJ1-5 and V is TRBV2; D is perhaps TRBD1 (5 bases). The V gene lost 4 bases and the J gene lost 3 bases, with 13 bases spanning the gap. Germline V gene lookup returns CDR1 SNHLY and CDR2 FYNNEI. CDR3 length: 15 amino acids. CDR3 protein: CASSGGEVDNQPQHF. In DNA, the CDR3 is TGTGCCAGCAGTGGGGGGGAAGTGGACAATCAGCCCCAGCATTTT. The full variable domain, rest sourced from reference TRBV2 and TRBJ1-5, is EPEVTQTPSHQVTQMGQEVILRCVPISNHLYFYWYRQILGQKVEFLVSFYNNEISEKSEIFDDQFSVERPDGSNFTLKIRSTKLEDSAMYFCASSGGEVDNQPQHFGDGTRLSIL.

Here the CDR3 reads CASSSDFGRDSPLHF. As DNA, the CDR3 is TGCGCCAGCAGCTCCGACTTCGGGAGAGATTCACCCCTCCACTTT. The chain recombines TRBV5-1 with TRBJ1-6; D ambiguous. V shed 3 bases and J shed 8 bases, with 15 bases lying between them. CDR3 length equals 15 residues. Germline assignment: CDR1 SGHRS and CDR2 YFSETQ.

The rearrangement uses TRBV7-9 and TRBJ2-5; D is unresolved. Looked up from germline, CDR1 is SEHNR and CDR2 is FQNEAQ (reference sequence). This CDR3 has 14 amino acids. V lost 5 bases and J 1 base, leaving 11 bases between the germline ends. The CDR3, as DNA: TGTGCCAGCAGCCTCGGTGCGATCCAAGAGACCCAGTACTTC. Its protein is CASSLGAIQETQYF.